A single sample is the source of the 20 T cell receptor beta chains below, sequenced in a study of regulatory T cells in long-lasting Graves disease (dated by TCRdb to the early 2020s). Read against the paper, the sample's time point label means: newly diagnosed GD, antithyroid drugs for less than 3 months. For both TCR sequencing and RNA sequencing, RNA was extracted from PBMCs using TRIzol. The library was made by multiplex PCR. The sequencer listed for this sample is Illumina HiSeq 4000. iRepertoire HTBI primers and Arm-PCR amplification of CDR3 regions were used to construct TCR beta libraries. The public reads were quality trimmed at Q25 with fastp and then assembled into clones with MiXCR by TCRdb, keeping productive beta chains. Records with the same CDR3 protein are collapsed into one entry carrying the most frequent genes and DNA. The sample profile shows around 250,000 distinct CDR3 sequences; 18% of them were found once. The ten largest clones represent 12% to 15% of the sample.

This sample also belongs to another study, concerning T cells in Graves' hyperthyroidism and ophthalmopathy.

This specimen was peripheral blood mononuclear cells (PBMCs), taken at new diagnosis, from a patient treated with antithyroid drugs. Every receptor here comes from a woman between 25 and 40 years old with Graves disease. Donor details come from another sample of the same person, matched by shared clones.

This clonotype was observed many times. This chain joins TRBV6-7 and TRBJ1-1; D remains unclear. TRBV6-7 is annotated as an ORF whose role is uncertain. CDR3 length: 13 amino acids. Trimming took 7 bases from V and 0 from J, leaving 9 bases between them. The CDR3 loop reads CASIEVLNTEAFF. The CDR3 region has the DNA TGTGCCAGCATTGAGGTTCTGAACACTGAAGCTTTCTTT.

This clonotype was seen ten or more times. The J gene is TRBJ2-2, the V gene TRBV6-1; a possible D gene is TRBD2 (6 bases). Germline V CDR1 and CDR2: MNHNS, SASEGT. This CDR3 has 15 amino acids. V gave up 10 bases and J gave up 4 bases, with 19 bases separating them. The CDR3 bases are TGTGCCACCCGTAGCGGAGGGCGTAGCACCGGGGAGCTGTTTTTT. Amino acid sequence: CATRSGGRSTGELFF.

The sample holds many counts of this clonotype. The chain links TRBV6-1 to TRBJ2-7; D assignment may be TRBD1 or TRBD2 (6 bases each). This CDR3 has 14 amino acids. From germline, CDR1 is MNHNS and CDR2 SASEGT. The V and J ends lost 6 bases and 3 bases respectively, with 15 bases between them. The CDR3 region has the DNA TGTGCCAGCAGCCAACGGGGGCTCCGCTACGAGCAGTACTTC. Amino acid sequence: CASSQRGLRYEQYF.

V and J are TRBV19 and TRBJ1-6; TRBD1 matches 10 bases. The CDR3 is made up of 14 amino acids. Germline CDR1 LNHDA, CDR2 SQIVND (reference sequence). Trimming at V came to 5 bases and at J to 9 bases, leaving 4 bases not matched to a gene. This CDR3 is CASSSGQGFSPLHF. CDR3 in DNA: TGTGCCAGTAGTTCGGGACAGGGGTTTTCACCCCTCCACTTT.

Comment on this clonotype: A single base is all that separates this from a far larger clone, so a read error is likely. This likely comes from a read error, as the CDR3 has no conserved phenylalanine or tryptophan at its end. This chain joins TRBV7-3 and TRBJ1-2, with D unresolved. The CDR3 length is 15 residues. Germline V gene sequence: CDR1 SGHTA, CDR2 FQGTGA. V shed 4 bases and J shed 6 bases, with 18 bases lying between them. The CDR3, as DNA: TGTGCCAGCAGCTCGACCCTACGGTCTCCTAATGGCTACACCCTC. This gives the protein CASSSTLRSPNGYTL.

This clonotype was detected many times. The chain joins TRBV20-1 to TRBJ2-4; D perhaps matches TRBD2 (6 bases). CDR1 and CDR2 from the germline V gene are DFQATT and SNEGSKA (reference sequence). The CDR3 contains 13 residues. The germline V and J ends were trimmed by 1 base and 5 bases, with 9 bases remaining between them. CDR3 DNA sequence: TGCAGTGCTAGAGTCGGGAGCGAAAACATTCAGTACTTC. Translation: CSARVGSENIQYF.

Note on this clonotype: This may be a read error: a much more frequent sequence differs by one nucleotide. J is TRBJ1-2 and V is TRBV6-1; possibly TRBD1 for D (5 bases). Germline V CDR1 and CDR2: MNHNS, SASEGT. The V gene lost 3 bases and the J gene lost 4 bases, with 12 bases spanning the gap. The CDR3 loop spans 14 amino acids. The CDR3 nucleotides read TGTGCCAGCAGTGATGAGCCCGGGGGCTATGGCTACACCTTC. Residues: CASSDEPGGYGYTF.

This clonotype has only a few counts. The gene calls are TRBV29-1 and TRBJ2-5; 7 bases match TRBD2. The junction had 7 bases not matched to a gene; V was cut back by 8 bases and J by 1 base. Germline values: CDR1 SQVTM, CDR2 ANQGSEA. The CDR3 contains 13 residues. CDR3 nucleotide sequence: TGCAGCACTCAGCGGGACCTCCAAGAGACCCAGTACTTC. Amino acid sequence: CSTQRDLQETQYF. The entire variable domain, with the rest obtained from reference TRBV29-1 and TRBJ2-5, is as follows: SAVISQKPSRDICQRGTSLTIQCQVDSQVTMMFWYRQQPGQSLTLIATANQGSEATYESGFVIDKFPISRPNLTFSTLTVSNMSPEDSSIYLCSTQRDLQETQYFGPGTRLLVL.

The table lists this clonotype with many counts. Its ends do not fully match the called genes, so a read error is possible. The V call is TRBV6-2 or TRBV6-3, the J call TRBJ2-7; a possible D gene is TRBD1 (6 bases). This CDR3 comprises 15 residues. CDR1 is MNHEY and CDR2 is SVGEGT in the germline V gene. The CDR3 spells CASRYFFFRGDEQYF. The CDR3 nucleotides are TGTGCCAGCAGGTACTTTTTTTTCAGGGGCGACGAGCAGTACTTC.

This clonotype occurred many times. The genes are TRBV3-1 and TRBJ2-5, with 10 positions matching TRBD2. The germline gives CDR1 LGHDT, CDR2 YNNKEL (reference sequence). The CDR3 consists of 14 residues. J was trimmed by 3 bases and V by 8 bases; bases with no gene match: 6. The CDR3 sequence: CASRLAGGEETQYF. The CDR3 DNA follows: TGTGCCAGCCGATTAGCGGGGGGTGAAGAGACCCAGTACTTC.

This clonotype showed up many times. The DNA for the CDR3 is TGTGCCAGCAGCCAACAACTAGAAGGCTACAATGAGCAGTTCTTC. Translation: CASSQQLEGYNEQFF. This chain connects TRBV4-2 to TRBJ2-1; D perhaps matches TRBD2 (5 bases). This CDR3 has 15 residues. Trimming took 2 bases from V and 3 from J, leaving 11 bases between them. Germline V gene lookup returns CDR1 LGHNA and CDR2 YNFKEQ.

In this sample, this clonotype turned up many times. The chain employs TRBV20-1 and TRBJ2-2; D gene uncertain. Looked up from germline, CDR1 is DFQATT and CDR2 is SNEGSKA (reference sequence). Trimming removed 1 base at V and 7 bases at J, with 7 bases between. The CDR3 is 12 amino acids. In DNA, the CDR3 is TGCAGTGCTAGAGGGATGGTCGGGGAGCTGTTTTTT. Its translation is CSARGMVGELFF.

Ten or more counts support this clonotype. The chain couples TRBV15 to TRBJ1-4; 8 bases line up with TRBD1. From germline, CDR1 is LNHNV and CDR2 YYDKDF (reference sequence). Germline trimming cut 0 bases from V and 7 bases from J; bases unmatched to any gene: 4. The CDR3 contains 15 residues. The CDR3 here is CATSRDRGRSEKLFF. Written as DNA, the CDR3 is TGTGCCACCAGCAGAGACAGGGGGCGGTCTGAAAAACTGTTTTTT.

This clonotype was counted a few times. The chain employs TRBV6-2 or TRBV6-3 and TRBJ2-1; 9 bases fit TRBD1. From germline, CDR1 is MNHEY and CDR2 SVGEGT. The CDR3 extends over 13 amino acids. V lost 7 bases and J lost 13; bases outside the gene matches: 11. CDR3 coding DNA: TGTGCCAGCATTGACACAGGGGGCCCGACCCAGTTCTTC. Its protein product is CASIDTGGPTQFF.

The chain uses TRBV18 and TRBJ1-4, with D perhaps TRBD1 (6 bases). The ends were cut back, 4 bases at V and 4 bases at J, with 13 bases in the middle. Germline V gene sequence: CDR1 KGHSH, CDR2 LQKENI. The CDR3 totals 15 residues. CDR3 nucleotide sequence: TGTGCCAGCTCACGGGCGGACAGCTTTAATGAAAAACTGTTTTTT. Amino acids: CASSRADSFNEKLFF.

There are many counts of this clonotype. The chain combines TRBV6-2 or TRBV6-3 with TRBJ2-5; weak D call: TRBD2 (6 bases). Trimming left V 5 bases short and J 5 bases short, with 15 bases between. The CDR3 has 14 amino acids. The V gene's germline CDR1 is MNHEY and CDR2 SVGEGT. The CDR3, as DNA: TGTGCCAGCAGTGAGGTGGGCCGGGGGGAGACCCAGTACTTC. Translated: CASSEVGRGETQYF.

This clonotype was counted ten times or more. This chain uses TRBV20-1 with TRBJ1-2; D is possibly TRBD1 (5 bases). The germline V gene has CDR1 DFQATT and CDR2 SNEGSKA (reference sequence). V was pared by 2 bases and J by 5 bases, with 12 bases between. The CDR3 contains 13 residues. The CDR3 sequence: CSARRDGVYGYTF. CDR3 bases: TGCAGTGCTAGACGGGACGGAGTTTATGGCTACACCTTC.

V gene TRBV30 combines with J gene TRBJ2-3; TRBD2 aligns across 10 bases. The ends lost 2 bases at V and 3 bases at J; junction bases unmatched: 2. Germline loops: CDR1 GTSNPN, CDR2 SVGIG (reference sequence). CDR3 length: 14 amino acids. The DNA for the CDR3 is TGTGCCTGGAGTACTAGCGGGAAGACAGATACGCAGTATTTT. Translation: CAWSTSGKTDTQYF.

The table lists this clonotype with many counts. The CDR3, as DNA: TGTGCCAGCAGCCAAGGGACTAGATACGAGCAGTACTTC. Protein: CASSQGTRYEQYF. This sequence joins TRBV3-1 and TRBJ2-7; 7 nucleotides agree with TRBD2. The CDR3 loop spans 13 amino acids. Germline V CDR1 and CDR2: LGHDT, YNNKEL (reference sequence). The V gene end was trimmed by 1 base and the J gene end by 4 bases; junction bases not matched to a gene: 1.

This clonotype was detected ten times or more. The gene calls are TRBV11-2 and TRBJ2-1, with TRBD2 matching over 7 bases. CDR1 is SGHAT, CDR2 FQNNGV, per germline. After removal of 5 bases from V and 5 bases from J, the junction contained 15 bases not matched to a gene. The CDR3 is 17 amino acids. The DNA for the CDR3 is TGTGCCAGCAGCCTAGCCGCGGGGCTAGCGGTAGACAATGAGCAGTTCTTC. It is translated as CASSLAAGLAVDNEQFF.